Sequencing of this T cell receptor (beta chain) was carried out in a study of PD-1 blockade in mismatch repair-deficient tumors. Data came from immunoSEQ multiplex PCR; TCRdb stores just in-frame clones and leaves some out. The sample records 56,000 or so clones, around 80% being singletons. V was pared by 4 bases and J by 2 bases, with 12 bases between. This CDR3 spans 14 amino acids. Germline V gives CDR1 MNHNS, CDR2 SASEGT. The receptor comes from an adult with mismatch repair-deficient cancer. V and J are TRBV6-1 and TRBJ2-7; D is unresolved. The input for sequencing was peripheral blood, taken 4 weeks after starting pembrolizumab. CDR3 sequence: CASSAFALTYEQYF. CDR3 in DNA: TGTGCCAGCAGTGCCTTCGCGCTAACCTACGAGCAGTACTTC.